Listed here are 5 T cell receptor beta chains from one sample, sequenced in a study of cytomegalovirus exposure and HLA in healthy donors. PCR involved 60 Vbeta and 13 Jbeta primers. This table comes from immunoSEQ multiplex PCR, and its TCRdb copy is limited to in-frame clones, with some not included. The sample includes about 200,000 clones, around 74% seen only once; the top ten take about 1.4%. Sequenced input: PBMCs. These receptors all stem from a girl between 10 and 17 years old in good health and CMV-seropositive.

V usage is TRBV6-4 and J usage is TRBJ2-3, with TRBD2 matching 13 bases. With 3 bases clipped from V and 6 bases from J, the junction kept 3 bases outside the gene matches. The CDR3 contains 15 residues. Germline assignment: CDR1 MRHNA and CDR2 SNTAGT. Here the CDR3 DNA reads TGTGCCAGCAGTGAACTAGCGGGGGGGCTGGATACGCAGTATTTT. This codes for CASSELAGGLDTQYF.

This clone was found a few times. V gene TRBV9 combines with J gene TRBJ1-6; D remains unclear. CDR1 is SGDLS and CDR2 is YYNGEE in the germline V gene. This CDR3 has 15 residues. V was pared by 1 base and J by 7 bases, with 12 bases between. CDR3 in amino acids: CASSVRSGKNSPLHF. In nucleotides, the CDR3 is TGTGCCAGCAGCGTACGCTCAGGAAAGAATTCACCCCTCCACTTT.

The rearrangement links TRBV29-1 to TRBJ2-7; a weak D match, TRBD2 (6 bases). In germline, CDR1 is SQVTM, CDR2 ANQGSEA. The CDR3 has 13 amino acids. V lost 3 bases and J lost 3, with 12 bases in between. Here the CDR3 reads CSVDAGTGYEQYF. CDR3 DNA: TGCAGCGTTGACGCGGGAACCGGCTACGAGCAGTACTTC.

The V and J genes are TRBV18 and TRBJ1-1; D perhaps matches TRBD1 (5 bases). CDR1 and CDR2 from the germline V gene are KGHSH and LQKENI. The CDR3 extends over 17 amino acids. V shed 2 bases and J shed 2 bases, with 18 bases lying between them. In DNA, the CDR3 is TGTGCCAGCTCACCAAGGGACTCAGGTTGGGAAAACACTGAAGCTTTCTTT. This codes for CASSPRDSGWENTEAFF.

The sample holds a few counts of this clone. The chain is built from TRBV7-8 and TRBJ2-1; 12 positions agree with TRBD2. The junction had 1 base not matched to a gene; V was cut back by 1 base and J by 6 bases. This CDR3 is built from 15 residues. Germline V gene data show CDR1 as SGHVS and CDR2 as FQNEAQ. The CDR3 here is CASSLGTSGVNEQFF. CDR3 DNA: TGTGCCAGCAGCTTAGGGACTAGCGGGGTCAATGAGCAGTTCTTC.